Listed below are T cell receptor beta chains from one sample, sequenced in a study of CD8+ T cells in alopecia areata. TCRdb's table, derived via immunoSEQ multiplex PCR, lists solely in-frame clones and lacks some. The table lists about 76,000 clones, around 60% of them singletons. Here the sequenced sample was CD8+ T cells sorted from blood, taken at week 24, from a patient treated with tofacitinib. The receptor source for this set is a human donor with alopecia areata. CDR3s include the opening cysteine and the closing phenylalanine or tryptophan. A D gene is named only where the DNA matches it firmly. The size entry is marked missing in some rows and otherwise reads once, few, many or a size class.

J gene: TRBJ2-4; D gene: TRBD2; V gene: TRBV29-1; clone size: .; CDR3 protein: CSATSGGTSGSMNIQYF; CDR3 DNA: TGCAGCGCCACCAGTGGGGGGACTAGCGGGAGTATGAACATTCAGTACTTC
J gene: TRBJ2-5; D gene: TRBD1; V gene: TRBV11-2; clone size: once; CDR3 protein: CASSLVDRGWETQYF; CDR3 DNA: TGTGCCAGCAGCTTAGTAGACAGGGGTTGGGAGACCCAGTACTTC
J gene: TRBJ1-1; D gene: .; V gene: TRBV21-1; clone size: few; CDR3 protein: CASSKKPPFTANTEAFF; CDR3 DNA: TGTGCCAGCAGCAAGAAGCCACCATTCACCGCGAACACTGAAGCTTTCTTT
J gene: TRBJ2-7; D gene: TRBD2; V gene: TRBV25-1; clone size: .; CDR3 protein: CASSELREHNEQYF; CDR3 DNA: TGTGCCAGCAGTGAGCTGCGGGAGCACAACGAGCAGTACTTC
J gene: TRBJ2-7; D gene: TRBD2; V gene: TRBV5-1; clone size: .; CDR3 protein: CASSLEAGGSEQYF; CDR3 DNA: TGCGCCAGCAGCTTGGAAGCGGGAGGGAGCGAGCAGTACTTC
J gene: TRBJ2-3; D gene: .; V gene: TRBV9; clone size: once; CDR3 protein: CASSVDAGWTDTQYF; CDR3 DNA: TGTGCCAGCAGCGTAGATGCAGGTTGGACAGATACGCAGTATTTT
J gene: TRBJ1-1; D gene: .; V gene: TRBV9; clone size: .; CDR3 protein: CATGAGLNTEAFF; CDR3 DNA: TGTGCCACCGGGGCGGGTTTGAACACTGAAGCTTTCTTT
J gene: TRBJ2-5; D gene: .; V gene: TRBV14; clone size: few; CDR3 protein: CASSYETGTQETQYF; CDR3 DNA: TGTGCCAGCAGCTACGAGACAGGCACCCAAGAGACCCAGTACTTC
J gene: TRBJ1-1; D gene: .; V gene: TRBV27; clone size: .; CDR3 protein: CASSSPLGTEAFF; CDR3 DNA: TGTGCCAGCAGTTCACCCCTAGGGACTGAAGCTTTCTTT
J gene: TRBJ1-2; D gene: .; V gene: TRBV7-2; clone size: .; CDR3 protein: CASRGGGYTF; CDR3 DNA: TGTGCCAGCAGAGGGGGTGGCTACACCTTC
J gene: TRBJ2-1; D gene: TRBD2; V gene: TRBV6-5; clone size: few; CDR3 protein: CASSTSGGSYNEQFF; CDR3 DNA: TGTGCCAGTTCTACTAGCGGGGGCTCCTACAATGAGCAGTTCTTC
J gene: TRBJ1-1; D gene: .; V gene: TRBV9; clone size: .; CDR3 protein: CASSVGGAGEAFF; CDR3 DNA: TGTGCCAGCAGCGTAGGGGGGGCTGGTGAAGCTTTCTTT
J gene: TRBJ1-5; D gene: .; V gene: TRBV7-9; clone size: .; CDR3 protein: CASSLDNQPQHF; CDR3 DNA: TGTGCCAGCAGCTTAGATAATCAGCCCCAGCATTTT
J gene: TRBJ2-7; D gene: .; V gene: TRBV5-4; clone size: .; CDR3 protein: CASSLDPTYEQYF; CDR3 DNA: TGTGCCAGCAGCTTGGACCCCACCTACGAGCAGTACTTC
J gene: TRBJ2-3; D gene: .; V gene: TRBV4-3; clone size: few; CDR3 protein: CASSQDRWDSDTQYF; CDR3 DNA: TGCGCCAGCAGCCAAGATCGGTGGGATTCAGATACGCAGTATTTT
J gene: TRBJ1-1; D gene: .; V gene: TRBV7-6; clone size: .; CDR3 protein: CASSLGRTDNTEAFF; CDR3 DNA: TGTGCCAGCAGCTTAGGCAGGACTGATAACACTGAAGCTTTCTTT
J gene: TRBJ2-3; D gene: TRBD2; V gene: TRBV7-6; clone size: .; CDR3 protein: CASSELAGFTDTQYF; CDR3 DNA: TGTGCCAGCAGCGAACTAGCGGGATTCACAGATACGCAGTATTTT
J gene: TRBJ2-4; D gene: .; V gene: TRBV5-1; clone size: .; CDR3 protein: CASSENRVSAKNIQYF; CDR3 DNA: TGCGCCAGCAGCGAAAACAGGGTTTCGGCCAAAAACATTCAGTACTTC
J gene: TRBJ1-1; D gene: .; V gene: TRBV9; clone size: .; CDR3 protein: CASSLSGGGLTEAFF; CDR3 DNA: TGTGCCAGCAGCCTCAGTGGTGGCGGACTCACTGAAGCTTTCTTT
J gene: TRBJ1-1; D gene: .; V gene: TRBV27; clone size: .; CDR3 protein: CASSFWGREGTEAFF; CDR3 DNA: TGTGCCAGCAGTTTTTGGGGTCGGGAGGGCACTGAAGCTTTCTTT
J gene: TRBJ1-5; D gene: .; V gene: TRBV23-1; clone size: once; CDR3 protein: CASSQFGQPQHF; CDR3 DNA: TGCGCCAGCAGTCAATTCGGTCAGCCCCAGCATTTT
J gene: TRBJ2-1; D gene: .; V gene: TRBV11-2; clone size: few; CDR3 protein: CASSSTVHEQFF; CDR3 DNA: TGTGCCAGCAGCTCGACAGTACATGAGCAGTTCTTC
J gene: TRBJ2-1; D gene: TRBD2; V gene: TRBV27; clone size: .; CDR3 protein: CASGGPGGNEQFF; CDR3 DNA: TGTGCCAGCGGCGGCCCCGGGGGGAATGAGCAGTTCTTC
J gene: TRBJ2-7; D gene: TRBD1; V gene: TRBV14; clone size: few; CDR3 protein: CASSQEGQGSYEQYF; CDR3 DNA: TGTGCCAGCAGCCAAGAGGGACAGGGCTCCTACGAGCAGTACTTC
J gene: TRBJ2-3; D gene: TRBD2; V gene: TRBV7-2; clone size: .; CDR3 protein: CASSFNPGLADTQYF; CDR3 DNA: TGTGCCAGCAGCTTTAATCCCGGACTAGCGGATACGCAGTATTTT
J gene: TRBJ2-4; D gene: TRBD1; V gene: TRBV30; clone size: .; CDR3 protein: CAWDDRATSGNIQYF; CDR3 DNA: TGTGCCTGGGATGACAGGGCAACCTCGGGAAACATTCAGTACTTC
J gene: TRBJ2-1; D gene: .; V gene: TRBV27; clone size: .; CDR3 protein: CASRGLGDEQFF; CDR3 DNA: TGTGCCAGCAGAGGACTGGGAGATGAGCAGTTCTTC
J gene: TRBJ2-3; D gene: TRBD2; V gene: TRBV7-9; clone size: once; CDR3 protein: CASSLPRLAARTDTQYF; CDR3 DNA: TGTGCCAGCAGCCTGCCAAGACTAGCGGCTCGCACAGATACGCAGTATTTT
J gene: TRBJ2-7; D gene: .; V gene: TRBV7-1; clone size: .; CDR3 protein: CASSFRGGAYEQYF; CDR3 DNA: TGTGCCAGCAGCTTTAGAGGTGGCGCCTACGAGCAGTACTTC
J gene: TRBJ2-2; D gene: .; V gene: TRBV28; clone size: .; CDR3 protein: CASSLAPGELFF; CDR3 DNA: TGTGCCAGCAGTTTGGCCCCTGGGGAGCTGTTTTTT
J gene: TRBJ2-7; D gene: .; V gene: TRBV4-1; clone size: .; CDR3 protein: CASSQGEEQYF; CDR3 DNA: TGCGCCAGCAGCCAAGGAGAGGAGCAGTACTTC
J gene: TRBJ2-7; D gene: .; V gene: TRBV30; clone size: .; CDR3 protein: CAWSVPLNSYEQYF; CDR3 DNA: TGTGCCTGGAGTGTACCCCTGAACTCCTACGAGCAGTACTTC
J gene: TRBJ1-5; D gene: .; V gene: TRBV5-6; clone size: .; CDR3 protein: CASSLVGGNQPQHF; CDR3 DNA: TGTGCCAGCAGCTTGGTTGGGGGCAATCAGCCCCAGCATTTT
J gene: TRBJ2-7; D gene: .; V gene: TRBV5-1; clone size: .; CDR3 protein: CASSVSGAYEQYF; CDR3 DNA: TGCGCCAGCAGCGTTAGCGGAGCCTACGAGCAGTACTTC
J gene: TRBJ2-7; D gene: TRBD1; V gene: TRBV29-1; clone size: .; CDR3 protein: CSVAGQGYEQYF; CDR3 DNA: TGCAGCGTTGCGGGACAGGGCTACGAGCAGTACTTC
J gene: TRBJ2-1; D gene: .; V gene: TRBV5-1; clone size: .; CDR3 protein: CASSVATGSDEQFF; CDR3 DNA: TGCGCCAGCAGCGTTGCAACAGGTTCGGATGAGCAGTTCTTC
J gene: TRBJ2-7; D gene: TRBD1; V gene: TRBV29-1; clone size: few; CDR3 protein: CSVELGQGYEQYF; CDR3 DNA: TGCAGCGTTGAACTCGGACAGGGCTACGAGCAGTACTTC
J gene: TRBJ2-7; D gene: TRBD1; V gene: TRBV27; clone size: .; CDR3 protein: CASSISGQVGSYEQYF; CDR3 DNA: TGTGCCAGCAGTATCTCCGGACAGGTGGGCTCCTACGAGCAGTACTTC
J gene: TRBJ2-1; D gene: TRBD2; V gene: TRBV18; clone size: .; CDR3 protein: CASSPRPPGASGDNEQFF; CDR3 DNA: TGTGCCAGCTCACCACGACCCCCTGGGGCTAGCGGAGACAATGAGCAGTTCTTC
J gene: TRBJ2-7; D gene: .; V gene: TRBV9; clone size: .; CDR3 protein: CASSEGYEQYF; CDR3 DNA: TGTGCCAGCAGCGAGGGGTACGAGCAGTACTTC
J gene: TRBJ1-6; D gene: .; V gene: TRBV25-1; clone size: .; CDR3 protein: CASSRQNNSPLHF; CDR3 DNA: TGTGCCAGCAGTAGACAGAATAATTCACCCCTCCACTTT
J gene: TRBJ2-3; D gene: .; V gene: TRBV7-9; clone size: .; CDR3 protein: CASSPGAPDTQYF; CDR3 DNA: TGTGCCAGCAGCCCCGGTGCCCCAGATACGCAGTATTTT
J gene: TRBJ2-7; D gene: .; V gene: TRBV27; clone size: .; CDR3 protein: CASRLYPTGAYEQYF; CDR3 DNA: TGTGCCAGCAGACTTTACCCGACAGGTGCCTACGAGCAGTACTTC
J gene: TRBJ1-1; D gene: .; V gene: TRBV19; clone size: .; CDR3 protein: CASSIGDGTTEAFF; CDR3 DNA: TGTGCCAGTAGTATCGGGGATGGGACCACTGAAGCTTTCTTT
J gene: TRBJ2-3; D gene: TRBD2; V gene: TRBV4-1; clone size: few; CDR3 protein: CASSHGTSGAGDTQYF; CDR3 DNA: TGCGCCAGCAGCCATGGGACTAGCGGGGCCGGAGATACGCAGTATTTT